The 6 T cell receptor beta chains below were found in one sample sequenced in a study of control samples from healthy donors and cancer patients. Profiling relied on immunoSEQ multiplex PCR, and the TCRdb table lists in-frame clones only, not all of them. The repertoire holds 150,000 to 200,000 clones, with roughly 90% as singletons. The sample was blood. Source of these receptors: a woman aged 50 to 65 in good health.

The V gene is TRBV7-6, the J gene TRBJ1-3; D is unresolved. The CDR3 covers 12 residues. V was trimmed by 2 bases and J by 1 base, leaving 0 bases between them. Germline lookup yields CDR1 SGHVS and CDR2 FNYEAQ. The CDR3 DNA reads TGTGCCAGCAGCTTATCTGGAAACACCATATATTTT. Protein product: CASSLSGNTIYF.

The chain uses TRBV11-1 and TRBJ2-7; the D gene is possibly TRBD1 (6 bases). Germline V lookup: CDR1 SGHAT, CDR2 FQDESV (reference sequence). CDR3 size: 14 residues. V was trimmed by 5 bases and J by 5 bases, leaving 16 bases between them. CDR3 DNA: TGTGCCAGCAGCGTACAGGGTTTGGGCCACGAGCAGTACTTC. It specifies CASSVQGLGHEQYF. The variable domain in full, with the rest retrieved from reference TRBV11-1 and TRBJ2-7, is EAEVAQSPRYKITEKSQAVAFWCDPISGHATLYWYRQILGQGPELLVQFQDESVVDDSQLPKDRFSAERLKGVDSTLKIQPAELGDSAMYLCASSVQGLGHEQYFGPGTRLTVT.

V is TRBV18 and J is TRBJ2-5; 7 bases align to TRBD2. From germline, CDR1 is KGHSH and CDR2 LQKENI. Trimming at V came to 0 bases and at J to 2 bases, leaving 9 bases not matched to a gene. This CDR3 has 17 residues. CDR3 amino acids: CASSPPRGTAGQETQYF. The CDR3 DNA follows: TGTGCCAGCTCACCACCGAGGGGAACAGCGGGGCAAGAGACCCAGTACTTC.

A single count supports this clone. The chain uses TRBV20-1 and TRBJ1-2, with TRBD1 matching over 8 bases. The CDR3 has 11 residues. CDR1 DFQATT and CDR2 SNEGSKA come from the germline V gene (reference sequence). The V segment lost 6 bases and the J segment 12 bases; nucleotides outside the gene matches: 9. For the CDR3, the DNA is TGCAGTGCGGCTGGGACAGGCGGGCACACCTTC. The encoded protein is CSAAGTGGHTF.

This chain joins TRBV11-2 and TRBJ2-1; no definite D call. Germline lookup yields CDR1 SGHAT and CDR2 FQNNGV. The V gene lost 3 bases and the J gene lost 4 bases, with 10 bases spanning the gap. The CDR3 is 14 amino acids. As DNA, the CDR3 is TGTGCCAGCAGCTTTAGGGTCTCTTACAATGAGCAGTTCTTC. Protein product: CASSFRVSYNEQFF.

The genes are TRBV7-9 and TRBJ1-1; D is undetermined. CDR3 length equals 14 residues. V was clipped by 1 base and J by 2 bases, with 8 bases between them. From germline, CDR1 is SEHNR and CDR2 FQNEAQ (reference sequence). The CDR3 reads CASSLDVRNTEAFF. The DNA for the CDR3 is TGTGCCAGCAGCTTAGACGTCCGTAACACTGAAGCTTTCTTT.